This T cell receptor beta chain was sequenced for a study of T cell responses to AZD1222 COVID-19 vaccine. Study outcomes and limitations: Spike-specific TCR breadth and depth both grew after two AZD1222 doses. Sampling captured repertoires only after the peak T cell response. The study identified only 6 or 7 AZD1222 recipients as seropositive at baseline.

Germline values: CDR1 ENHRY, CDR2 SYGVKD. V shed 10 bases and J shed 7 bases, with 17 bases lying between them. The CDR3 extends over 14 amino acids. Repertoires were generated with immunoSEQ multiplex PCR, while TCRdb's copy carries only in-frame clones and drops some. The sample yields 75,000 to 90,000 clones, roughly 82% seen once. With respect to this clone: Its antigen is unidentified.

The origin of this receptor is an adult in good health. The chain carries TRBV10-3 and TRBJ1-6; D not resolved. The sequencing here drew on peripheral blood, taken on day 0 of AZD1222 vaccination. CDR3 sequence: CATRRPQPNSPLHF. In DNA, the CDR3 is TGTGCCACCAGAAGACCACAGCCAAATTCACCCCTCCACTTT.